Below are 14 T cell receptor beta chains sequenced from a single sample in a study of blood T cell repertoires in COVID-19. Produced via immunoSEQ multiplex PCR; TCRdb's table is partial and in-frame only. This table holds fewer than 300,000 clones, 88% found once. Sequencing was carried out using peripheral blood. Every receptor here comes from a man between 18 and 35 years old with active or convalescent COVID-19.

The chain is built from TRBV7-8 and TRBJ2-3; D may be TRBD2 (6 bases). CDR1 is SGHVS and CDR2 is FQNEAQ in the germline V gene. The CDR3 covers 16 residues. Trimming pared 1 base from V and 0 bases from J, leaving 11 bases between. The CDR3 DNA sequence: TGTGCCAGCAGCTTAGAAGGACTACGAAGCACAGATACGCAGTATTTT. Translation: CASSLEGLRSTDTQYF.

V gene TRBV4-3 combines with J gene TRBJ2-6; a weak D match, TRBD2 (7 bases). Germline values: CDR1 LGHNA, CDR2 YSLEER. The CDR3 loop spans 15 amino acids. Trimming cost V 8 bases and J 8 bases, with 19 bases left between them. CDR3 nucleotide sequence: TGCGCCAGCGGGATCACCTGGGGGGGCTCCAACGTCCTGACTTTC. Its translation is CASGITWGGSNVLTF.

V and J are TRBV27 and TRBJ2-7, with a weak D call TRBD1 (5 bases). The CDR3 extends over 14 amino acids. Trimming stripped 0 bases from V and 4 bases from J, with 10 bases between. Germline CDR1 MNHEY, CDR2 SMNVEV (reference sequence). In DNA, the CDR3 is TGTGCCAGCAGTTTATCAATAGGGGTTTACGAGCAGTACTTC. It translates to CASSLSIGVYEQYF.

This chain connects TRBV6-2 or TRBV6-3 to TRBJ2-5, with D unclear. Trimming took 7 bases from V and 3 from J, leaving 12 bases between them. The germline CDR1 and CDR2 sequences are MNHEY and SVGEGT. The CDR3 sequence is 13 residues long. CDR3: CASTPRGKETQYF. CDR3 nucleotides: TGTGCCAGCACCCCTCGAGGCAAAGAGACCCAGTACTTC.

The V and J genes are TRBV2 and TRBJ1-5, with D tentatively TRBD1 (6 bases). Trimming shortened V by 6 bases and J by 7 bases, and 25 bases separated the two germline ends. Germline CDR1 is SNHLY and CDR2 is FYNNEI. The CDR3 has 17 amino acids. This CDR3 is CASSLRTGLKMGQPQHF. The DNA for the CDR3 is TGTGCCAGCAGCCTTCGCACAGGGTTGAAGATGGGCCAGCCCCAGCATTTT.

The genes are TRBV7-3 and TRBJ2-2; 13 nucleotides match TRBD2. The V and J ends lost 2 bases and 2 bases, in that order; junction bases with no gene match: 5. The germline V gene has CDR1 SGHTA and CDR2 FQGTGA. This CDR3 comprises 18 residues. CDR3 amino acids: CASSLLGLAGANTGELFF. The CDR3 DNA reads as TGTGCCAGCAGCTTACTCGGACTAGCGGGGGCCAACACCGGGGAGCTGTTTTTT.

V usage is TRBV7-9 and J usage is TRBJ1-1; D call uncertain. V was cut by 5 bases and J by 0 bases, with 16 bases left in between. CDR1 is SEHNR and CDR2 is FQNEAQ in the germline V gene (reference sequence). The CDR3 covers 16 residues. CDR3 sequence reads: CASSPLFREMNTEAFF. In nucleotides, the CDR3 is TGTGCCAGCAGCCCTCTCTTTCGGGAGATGAACACTGAAGCTTTCTTT.

The chain is built from TRBV11-2 and TRBJ2-5, with D possibly TRBD2 on 7 matching bases. CDR1 is SGHAT, CDR2 FQNNGV, per germline. V lost 5 bases and J lost 5, with 24 bases in between. The CDR3 runs to 17 residues. CDR3 DNA: TGTGCCAGCAGCCACCCGCAGGCCGGGGGGCCATGGGAGACCCAGTACTTC. Protein product: CASSHPQAGGPWETQYF.

A word on this clone: This CDR3 is also generated by other DNA sequences in the sample. The CDR3 spells CASSLRGGNQPQHF. The CDR3 nucleotides read TGTGCCAGCAGTTTACGGGGGGGCAATCAGCCCCAGCATTTT. This chain connects TRBV27 to TRBJ1-5; perhaps TRBD1 as D (5 bases). The germline V and J ends were trimmed by 2 bases and 2 bases, with 7 bases remaining between them. The CDR3 runs to 14 residues. Per germline, CDR1 MNHEY and CDR2 SMNVEV (reference sequence).

The chain uses TRBV6-4 and TRBJ2-7, with 10 bases lining up with TRBD2. Unmatched junction bases numbered 22, after V lost 2 bases and J lost 6 bases. This CDR3 comprises 20 residues. CDR1 MRHNA and CDR2 SNTAGT come from the germline V gene. The CDR3 reads CASSDPLGCQRGGLDGEQYF. CDR3 coding DNA: TGTGCCAGCAGTGACCCTCTCGGTTGTCAGCGGGGGGGCCTTGATGGCGAGCAGTACTTC.

The count of this clone is one. V usage is TRBV6-5 and J usage is TRBJ1-2; D is perhaps TRBD1 (5 bases). CDR3 length: 15 amino acids. Germline V gene lookup returns CDR1 MNHEY and CDR2 SVGAGI. The V end lost 4 bases, the J end lost 1 base, and 13 bases lay between the germline ends. As DNA, the CDR3 is TGTGCCAGCAGTTTAACGACAGCGATTAACTATGGCTACACCTTC. Translation gives CASSLTTAINYGYTF.

V usage is TRBV5-1 and J usage is TRBJ2-7; possibly TRBD1 for D (5 bases). V was shortened by 7 bases and J by 2 bases, with 16 bases between the two germline ends. This CDR3 comprises 14 residues. Germline values: CDR1 SGHRS, CDR2 YFSETQ. The CDR3 loop reads CASALRTITYEQYF. The CDR3, as DNA: TGCGCCAGCGCGCTGAGGACAATTACCTACGAGCAGTACTTC.

This clone showed up just once. The gene calls are TRBV7-2 and TRBJ1-2, with unresolved D. V was trimmed by 5 bases and J by 6 bases, leaving 19 bases between them. Germline V gene data show CDR1 as SGHTA and CDR2 as FQGNSA. The CDR3 runs 15 residues. The CDR3 DNA sequence: TGTGCCAGCAGCCGTCCAATGGGAGGGTTGGATGGCTACACCTTC. Translating gives CASSRPMGGLDGYTF.

CDR3 residues: CASSFPPGQLGSGNTIYF. The CDR3 nucleotides read TGTGCCAGCAGCTTTCCGCCGGGACAGCTGGGCTCTGGAAACACCATATATTTT. This sequence joins TRBV11-2 and TRBJ1-3, with 7 bases fitting TRBD1. The CDR3 sequence is 18 residues long. Germline CDR1 SGHAT, CDR2 FQNNGV. The V segment lost 3 bases and the J segment 0 bases; nucleotides outside the gene matches: 11.